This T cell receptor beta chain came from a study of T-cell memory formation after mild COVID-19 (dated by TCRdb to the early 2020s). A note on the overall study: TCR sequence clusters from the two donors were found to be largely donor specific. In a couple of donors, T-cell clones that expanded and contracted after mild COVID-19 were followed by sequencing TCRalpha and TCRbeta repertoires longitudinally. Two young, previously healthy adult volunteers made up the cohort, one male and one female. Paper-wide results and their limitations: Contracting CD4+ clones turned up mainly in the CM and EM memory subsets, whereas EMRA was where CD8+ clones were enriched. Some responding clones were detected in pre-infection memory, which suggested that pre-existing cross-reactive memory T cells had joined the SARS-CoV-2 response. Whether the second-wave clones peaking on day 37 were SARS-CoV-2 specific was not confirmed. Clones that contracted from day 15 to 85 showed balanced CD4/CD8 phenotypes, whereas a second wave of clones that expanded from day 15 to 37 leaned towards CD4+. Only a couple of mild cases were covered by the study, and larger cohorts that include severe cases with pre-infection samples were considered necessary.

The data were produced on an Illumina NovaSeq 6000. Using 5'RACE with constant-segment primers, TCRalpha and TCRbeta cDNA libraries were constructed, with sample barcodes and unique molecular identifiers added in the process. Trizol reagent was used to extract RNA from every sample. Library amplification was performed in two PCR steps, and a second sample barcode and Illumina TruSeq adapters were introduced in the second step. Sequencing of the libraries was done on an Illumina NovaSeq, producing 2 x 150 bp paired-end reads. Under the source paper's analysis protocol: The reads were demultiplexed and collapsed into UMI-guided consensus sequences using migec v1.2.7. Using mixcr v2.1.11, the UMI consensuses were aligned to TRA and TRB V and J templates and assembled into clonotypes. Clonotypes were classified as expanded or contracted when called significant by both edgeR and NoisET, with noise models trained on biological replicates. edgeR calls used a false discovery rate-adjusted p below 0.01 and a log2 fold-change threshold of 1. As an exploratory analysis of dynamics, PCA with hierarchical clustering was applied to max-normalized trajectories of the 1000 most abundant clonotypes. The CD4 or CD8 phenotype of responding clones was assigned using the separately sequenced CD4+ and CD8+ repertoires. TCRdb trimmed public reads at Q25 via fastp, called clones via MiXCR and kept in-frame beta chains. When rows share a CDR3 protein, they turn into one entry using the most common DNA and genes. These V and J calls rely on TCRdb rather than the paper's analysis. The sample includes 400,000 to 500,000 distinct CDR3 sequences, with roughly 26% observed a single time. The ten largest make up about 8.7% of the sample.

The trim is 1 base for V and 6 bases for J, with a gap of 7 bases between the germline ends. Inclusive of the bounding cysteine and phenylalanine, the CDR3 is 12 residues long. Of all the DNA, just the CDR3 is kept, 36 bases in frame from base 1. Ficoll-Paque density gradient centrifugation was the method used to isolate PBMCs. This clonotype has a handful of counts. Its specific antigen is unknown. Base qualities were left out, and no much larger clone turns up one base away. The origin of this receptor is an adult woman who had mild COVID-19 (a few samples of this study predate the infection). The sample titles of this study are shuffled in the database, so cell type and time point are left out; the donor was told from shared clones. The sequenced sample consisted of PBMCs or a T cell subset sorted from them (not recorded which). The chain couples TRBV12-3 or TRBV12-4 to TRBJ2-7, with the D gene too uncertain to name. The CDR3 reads CASSLDIGEQYF. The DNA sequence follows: TGTGCCAGCAGTTTAGATATTGGCGAGCAGTACTTC.